The next 14 T cell receptor beta chains were all read from a single sample in a study of OX40 agonist ivuxolimab in advanced cancers. Method: immunoSEQ multiplex PCR; TCRdb's copy keeps in-frame clones and lacks some. The sample lists about 69,000 clones; around 89% were seen once. This specimen was CD4+ or CD8+ T cells sorted from blood, taken in a trial of the OX40 agonist ivuxolimab. These TCRs come from an adult with an advanced solid tumor such as melanoma, head and neck, liver or kidney cancer.

This rearrangement joins TRBV5-1 to TRBJ2-7, with D maybe TRBD2 (6 bases). CDR1 SGHRS and CDR2 YFSETQ come from the germline V gene. V was cut by 2 bases and J by 2 bases, with 14 bases left in between. The CDR3 spans 15 residues. CDR3 residues: CASSFSPGATYEQYF. The CDR3 DNA follows: TGCGCCAGCAGCTTTAGTCCGGGAGCGACCTACGAGCAGTACTTC.

The genes are TRBV27 and TRBJ2-4; 13 bases fit TRBD2. V shed 6 bases and J 6 bases; nucleotides not matched to a gene: 11. There are 17 residues in the CDR3. From germline, CDR1 is MNHEY and CDR2 SMNVEV (reference sequence). CDR3 protein: CASRTSRLAGGGNIQYF. CDR3 bases: TGTGCCAGCAGAACTTCTAGACTAGCGGGAGGCGGAAACATTCAGTACTTC.

This chain joins TRBV6-1 and TRBJ2-1; 7 nucleotides line up with TRBD2. The CDR3 spans 16 residues. The V and J ends lost 8 bases and 9 bases, in that order; junction bases with no gene match: 19. The V gene's germline CDR1 is MNHNS and CDR2 SASEGT. Here the CDR3 DNA reads TGTGCCAGCCGTGTACGGGCGGGACTAACAGCAGGTGAGCAGTTCTTC. As protein: CASRVRAGLTAGEQFF.

The V gene is TRBV5-1, the J gene TRBJ2-5; TRBD1 matches 10 bases. V lost 4 bases and J lost 3; bases outside the gene matches: 6. Per germline, CDR1 SGHRS and CDR2 YFSETQ. CDR3 length: 15 amino acids. In DNA, the CDR3 is TGCGCCAGCAGCCGGAGAGGGACAGGGGAAGAGACCCAGTACTTC. Translated, it gives CASSRRGTGEETQYF.

This clone was seen a few times. This chain connects TRBV10-3 to TRBJ2-7, with D tentatively TRBD2 (6 bases). The V end lost 0 bases, the J end lost 0 bases, and 9 bases lay between the germline ends. Per germline, CDR1 ENHRY and CDR2 SYGVKD. The CDR3 has 15 amino acids. The CDR3: CAISESLRDSYEQYF. CDR3 nucleotide sequence: TGTGCCATCAGTGAGTCGTTGCGGGACTCCTACGAGCAGTACTTC.

The chain recombines TRBV29-1 with TRBJ2-1, with 8 bases lining up with TRBD1. The J segment lost 6 bases and the V segment lost 4 bases, leaving 5 bases of the junction unmatched. The CDR3 totals 13 residues. The germline V gene encodes CDR1 SQVTM and CDR2 ANQGSEA. The chain's CDR3 is CSVASTGGNEQFF. In DNA, the CDR3 is TGCAGCGTTGCGTCTACAGGGGGCAATGAGCAGTTCTTC.

The rearrangement uses TRBV18 and TRBJ2-7; perhaps TRBD2 as D (5 bases). Trimming shortened V by 3 bases and J by 8 bases, and 17 bases separated the two germline ends. The CDR3 has 14 amino acids. The germline gives CDR1 KGHSH, CDR2 LQKENI. The CDR3: CASSPENPSGKQYF. The CDR3 nucleotides read TGTGCCAGCTCACCGGAGAATCCCTCGGGGAAGCAGTACTTC. The full variable domain, completed using reference TRBV18 and TRBJ2-7, is NAGVMQNPRHLVRRRGQEARLRCSPMKGHSHVYWYRQLPEEGLKFMVYLQKENIIDESGMPKERFSAEFPKEGPSILRIQQVVRGDSAAYFCASSPENPSGKQYFGPGTRLTVT.

The J gene is TRBJ1-1, the V gene TRBV5-1; maybe TRBD1 (5 bases). Trimming took 5 bases from V and 3 from J, leaving 11 bases between them. The CDR3 totals 13 residues. Germline values: CDR1 SGHRS, CDR2 YFSETQ. The CDR3 DNA is TGCGCCAGCAGTGGGGCAGAGGACACTGAAGCTTTCTTT. It codes for CASSGAEDTEAFF.

The rearrangement joins TRBV7-3 to TRBJ2-5; 12 nucleotides line up with TRBD2. V was clipped by 3 bases and J by 5 bases; unmatched bases: 4. CDR3 length equals 15 residues. Looked up from germline, CDR1 is SGHTA and CDR2 is FQGTGA. In DNA, the CDR3 is TGTGCCAGCAGCTTCGGACTAGCGGGGTCCGAGACCCAGTACTTC. Translation gives CASSFGLAGSETQYF.

The V gene is TRBV2, the J gene TRBJ2-7; weak D call: TRBD2 (6 bases). The germline V and J ends were trimmed by 7 bases and 1 base, with 17 bases remaining between them. Germline CDR1 and CDR2: SNHLY and FYNNEI. The CDR3 contains 15 residues. CDR3 sequence (DNA): TGTGCCAGCAACCCTACGATAGCGGCATCCTACGAGCAGTACTTC. It is translated as CASNPTIAASYEQYF. The entire variable domain, with the rest obtained from reference TRBV2 and TRBJ2-7, is as follows: EPEVTQTPSHQVTQMGQEVILRCVPISNHLYFYWYRQILGQKVEFLVSFYNNEISEKSEIFDDQFSVERPDGSNFTLKIRSTKLEDSAMYFCASNPTIAASYEQYFGPGTRLTVT.

This chain joins TRBV19 and TRBJ2-7; D gene uncertain. V shed 4 bases and J shed 5 bases, with 12 bases lying between them. CDR3 length: 13 amino acids. CDR1 LNHDA and CDR2 SQIVND come from the germline V gene (reference sequence). The chain's CDR3 is CASSKLLKHEQYF. The DNA for the CDR3 is TGTGCCAGTAGTAAACTGCTAAAGCACGAGCAGTACTTC.

The genes are TRBV30 and TRBJ1-5; 10 bases align to TRBD1. Per germline, CDR1 GTSNPN and CDR2 SVGIG (reference sequence). The CDR3 extends over 15 amino acids. With V trimmed by 4 bases and J by 5 bases, 8 bases remained unmatched. For the CDR3, the DNA is TGTGCCTGGACCCCCGGGACAGGGGACGATCAGCCCCAGCATTTT. It is translated as CAWTPGTGDDQPQHF.

This CDR3 is CASSLRGDTEAFF. In nucleotides, the CDR3 is TGTGCCAGCAGCTTAAGAGGTGACACTGAAGCTTTCTTT. The J gene is TRBJ1-1, the V gene TRBV7-3; no definite D call. The CDR3 totals 13 residues. V was pared by 1 base and J by 3 bases, with 6 bases between. Per the germline V gene, CDR1 is SGHTA and CDR2 is FQGTGA.

This chain joins TRBV27 and TRBJ1-4; D is unresolved. CDR1 MNHEY and CDR2 SMNVEV come from the germline V gene (reference sequence). V was cut by 5 bases and J by 0 bases, with 10 bases left in between. The CDR3 spans 15 residues. The CDR3 nucleotides read TGTGCCAGCAGTCCTACGGGGTCAACTAATGAAAAACTGTTTTTT. Translation gives CASSPTGSTNEKLFF.